The 18 T cell receptor beta chains in this list originate from one sample, sequenced in a study of blood T cell repertoires in COVID-19. The data were produced by immunoSEQ multiplex PCR, yet TCRdb's version contains in-frame clones alone and is incomplete. Counted here are around 170,000 clones, approximately 79% occurring once; the ten biggest clones make up about 3%. The sequenced sample was peripheral blood. The receptors were gathered from an elderly woman with acute or convalescent COVID-19.

This chain connects TRBV7-9 to TRBJ2-7, with 7 bases matching TRBD1. J was trimmed by 0 bases and V by 3 bases; bases with no gene match: 8. Germline CDR1 SEHNR, CDR2 FQNEAQ (reference sequence). The CDR3 consists of 16 residues. As DNA, the CDR3 is TGTGCCAGCAGCTTGATAGGGGGCTCCCACTCCTACGAGCAGTACTTC. Protein product: CASSLIGGSHSYEQYF.

The rearrangement links TRBV11-2 to TRBJ1-6, with a weak D call TRBD1 (5 bases). V was shortened by 1 base and J by 9 bases, with 10 bases between the two germline ends. This CDR3 comprises 14 residues. Germline V gene data show CDR1 as SGHAT and CDR2 as FQNNGV. CDR3 sequence: CASSLARATSPLHF. CDR3 DNA sequence: TGTGCCAGCAGCTTAGCCAGGGCGACTTCACCCCTCCACTTT.

This chain links TRBV12-5 with TRBJ2-2; the D is unclear. V was pared by 3 bases and J by 4 bases, with 6 bases between. The length of the CDR3 is 13 residues. Germline CDR1 reads LGHNT; CDR2 reads FRNRAP. CDR3 amino acids: CASGFPFTGELFF. CDR3 DNA: TGTGCTAGTGGTTTTCCATTCACCGGGGAGCTGTTTTTT.

The V gene is TRBV4-2, the J gene TRBJ2-2; weak D call: TRBD2 (5 bases). Germline V gene sequence: CDR1 LGHNA, CDR2 YNFKEQ. This CDR3 is built from 16 residues. The V end lost 1 base, the J end lost 5 bases, and 14 bases lay between the germline ends. CDR3 loop: CASSQVRNGGTGELFF. The CDR3 DNA reads TGTGCCAGCAGCCAAGTTCGGAACGGAGGTACCGGGGAGCTGTTTTTT.

The sample holds a few counts of this clone. The rearrangement uses TRBV30 and TRBJ2-3, with D maybe TRBD2 (6 bases). CDR1 and CDR2 (germline): GTSNPN, SVGIG (reference sequence). The V and J ends lost 8 bases and 5 bases respectively, with 11 bases between them. This CDR3 region has 11 residues. The CDR3 DNA follows: TGTGCCAGCACGGGACTAGATACGCAGTATTTT. Translating it yields CASTGLDTQYF.

The V gene is TRBV2, the J gene TRBJ2-1, with a weak D call TRBD1 (5 bases). The ends were cut back, 5 bases at V and 10 bases at J, with 15 bases in the middle. The length of the CDR3 is 13 residues. Germline V gives CDR1 SNHLY, CDR2 FYNNEI. CDR3 protein: CASSSQGRTEQFF. CDR3 sequence (DNA): TGTGCCAGCAGTTCCCAGGGAAGGACCGAGCAGTTCTTC.

J is TRBJ2-7 and V is TRBV4-1; 8 bases map to TRBD2. The CDR3 has 18 residues. The V gene's germline CDR1 is MGHRA and CDR2 YSYEKL. With V trimmed by 0 bases and J by 4 bases, 14 bases remained unmatched. This CDR3 is CASSQDSAGGGGRYEQYF. CDR3 nucleotide sequence: TGCGCCAGCAGCCAAGATAGTGCGGGGGGAGGGGGACGGTACGAGCAGTACTTC.

The chain combines TRBV5-4 with TRBJ2-1; D is possibly TRBD2 (6 bases). V was pared by 2 bases and J by 1 base, with 10 bases between. Germline V gives CDR1 SGHNT, CDR2 YYREEE (reference sequence). This CDR3 is 15 amino acids long. In nucleotides, the CDR3 is TGTGCCAGCAGCTTATCGGCGGGGTCCTACAATGAGCAGTTCTTC. Amino acids: CASSLSAGSYNEQFF.

This sequence joins TRBV6-2 or TRBV6-3 and TRBJ2-7; TRBD1 agrees at 11 bases. Germline V gene sequence: CDR1 MNHEY, CDR2 SVGEGT. With V trimmed by 2 bases and J by 5 bases, 8 bases remained unmatched. CDR3 length: 16 amino acids. The CDR3 DNA follows: TGTGCCAGCAGTTACGGAACGGACAGGGGGCCAGACGAGCAGTACTTC. Protein product: CASSYGTDRGPDEQYF.

V usage is TRBV28 and J usage is TRBJ2-7; 9 positions match TRBD2. Trimming took 7 bases from V and 4 from J; bases not matched to a gene: 5. Germline CDR1 and CDR2: MDHEN and SYDVKM. The CDR3 covers 13 residues. The CDR3 bases are TGTGCCAGCAAAGGACTAGCGATATACGAGCAGTACTTC. This encodes CASKGLAIYEQYF.

This chain uses TRBV28 with TRBJ1-6; 9 bases are shared with TRBD1. The CDR3 consists of 14 residues. CDR1 and CDR2 (germline): MDHEN, SYDVKM. Germline trimming cut 6 bases from V and 8 bases from J; bases unmatched to any gene: 5. This CDR3 is CASSRDREYSPLHF. In DNA, the CDR3 is TGTGCCAGCAGCCGGGACAGGGAGTATTCACCCCTCCACTTT.

V usage is TRBV7-9 and J usage is TRBJ1-4, with D tentatively TRBD1 (5 bases). V was pared by 1 base and J by 6 bases, with 9 bases between. Germline V lookup: CDR1 SEHNR, CDR2 FQNEAQ (reference sequence). There are 14 residues in the CDR3. CDR3 DNA sequence: TGTGCCAGCAGCTTAGGGGCGGGGGATGAAAAACTGTTTTTT. This encodes CASSLGAGDEKLFF.

In its sample, this clone was seen a few times. This chain connects TRBV4-2 to TRBJ2-7, with D possibly being TRBD1 (7 bases). This CDR3 is built from 17 residues. V was shortened by 0 bases and J by 0 bases, with 15 bases between the two germline ends. The germline V gene has CDR1 LGHNA and CDR2 YNFKEQ. CDR3 sequence: CASSQESTGRTSYEQYF. CDR3 DNA: TGTGCCAGCAGCCAAGAATCGACAGGGAGGACCTCCTACGAGCAGTACTTC.

V usage is TRBV5-1 and J usage is TRBJ2-1; 10 bases agree with TRBD2. The CDR3 extends over 15 amino acids. Germline CDR1 reads SGHRS; CDR2 reads YFSETQ. V trimming: 1 base; J trimming: 9 bases; junction bases outside the gene matches: 7. CDR3 DNA: TGCGCCAGCAGCTTGAATAGCGGGGGGAGGGGTGAGCAGTTCTTC. This encodes CASSLNSGGRGEQFF.

This clone was found a few times. This sequence joins TRBV5-6 and TRBJ1-2; 7 nucleotides line up with TRBD1. The germline V gene encodes CDR1 SGHDT and CDR2 YYEEEE. This CDR3 has 16 amino acids. Germline trimming cut 6 bases from V and 2 bases from J; bases unmatched to any gene: 13. In DNA form, the CDR3 reads TGTGCCAGCACCGATAATTCACAGGGGAGAAACTATGGCTACACCTTC. It translates to CASTDNSQGRNYGYTF.

This clone was seen just once. The rearrangement links TRBV7-9 to TRBJ2-1; 7 bases map to TRBD2. This CDR3 comprises 15 residues. V gave up 5 bases and J gave up 4 bases; unmatched junction bases: 8. CDR1 and CDR2 from the germline V gene are SEHNR and FQNEAQ (reference sequence). The CDR3 DNA follows: TGTGCCAGCAGCCCCACTAGCGAGAGATACAATGAGCAGTTCTTC. Its translation is CASSPTSERYNEQFF. Together with reference TRBV7-9 and TRBJ2-1, the CDR3 gives the full variable domain: DTGVSQNPRHKITKRGQNVTFRCDPISEHNRLYWYRQTLGQGPEFLTYFQNEAQLEKSRLLSDRFSAERPKGSFSTLEIQRTEQGDSAMYLCASSPTSERYNEQFFGPGTRLTVL.

This clone appeared a single time. The chain joins TRBV5-6 to TRBJ1-1; D is possibly TRBD1 (5 bases). CDR1 and CDR2 (germline): SGHDT, YYEEEE. The CDR3 is made up of 15 amino acids. Trimming took 0 bases from V and 4 from J, leaving 13 bases between them. The chain's CDR3 is CASSLAGVGGTEAFF. In DNA form, the CDR3 reads TGTGCCAGCAGCTTGGCCGGCGTGGGGGGCACTGAAGCTTTCTTT. The full variable domain, rest sourced from reference TRBV5-6 and TRBJ1-1, is DAGVTQSPTHLIKTRGQQVTLRCSPKSGHDTVSWYQQALGQGPQFIFQYYEEEERQRGNFPDRFSGHQFPNYSSELNVNALLLGDSALYLCASSLAGVGGTEAFFGQGTRLTVV.

The rearrangement uses TRBV6-5 and TRBJ1-1; 7 bases match TRBD1. CDR3 length: 14 amino acids. Germline assignment: CDR1 MNHEY and CDR2 SVGAGI. The V gene end was trimmed by 5 bases and the J gene end by 8 bases; junction bases not matched to a gene: 11. The CDR3 here is CASSPRTGLVEAFF. CDR3 DNA: TGTGCCAGCAGTCCCCGGACAGGACTGGTCGAAGCTTTCTTT.